The present entry profiles one T cell receptor (beta chain) with its context. It has no known antigen specificity. There are no base qualities to consult, and no much larger clone falls within one base. Libraries were made using 5' RACE. The sequencing machine was an Illumina HiSeq 2000. A universal primer binding site was introduced by template switching, and a unique molecular identifier was present in the final cDNA, enabling accurate counting of TCR cDNA molecules. First-strand cDNA for TCR alpha and beta chains was synthesized from specific primers in the conserved constant-segment region. To control for contamination, each cDNA library was double barcoded with a SMART-Mk sample barcode plus Illumina barcodes. TruSeq adapter sequences, together with Illumina sample barcodes, were added in two successive PCR steps. TCR alpha and beta cDNA libraries were sequenced on the Illumina HiSeq platform with custom primers. Concerning the study's data processing: Unique molecular identifiers were extracted from raw reads with MiGEC, and CDR3 positions were determined with MiXCR. For each individual, recombination models were inferred using an EM algorithm with the repgenHMM and IGoR tools. Shared clonotype analysis was performed with the tcR package in R, normalizing sharing by the product of cloneset sizes. Out-of-frame nonproductive sequences were analyzed to study raw recombination free of thymic and clonal selection effects. Using fastp trimming at Q25 and MiXCR clonotype assembly, TCRdb reanalyzed the public sequencing data and kept in-frame beta chains. Rows matching on CDR3 protein sequence are summarized as one entry with the most common DNA and genes. Clone size and V and J calls follow TCRdb, not the original study. The sample contains 250,000 or so distinct CDR3 sequences, approximately 8.3% of them found a single time. Roughly 3.1% of the sample is in the top ten clones.

All donors were healthy Caucasians. The twin cohort consisted of three pairs of female monozygotic twins, all aged roughly 18 to 30 years. Positive isolation kits from Invitrogen were used to isolate the CD4+ and CD8+ T cell populations. This record belongs to a study of identical twins (dated by TCRdb to 2015 to 2016). The study in broad terms: To test whether fetal clonotypes persist, this study deep-sequenced TCR alpha and beta repertoires from monozygotic twins, from unrelated adults of various ages, and from cord blood. To rule out contamination, the twin experiments were replicated at different times with different library preparation protocols. Overall study results and their limits: Abundant cord blood beta clonotypes had fewer insertions, young adult naive repertoires showed a similar but weaker trend, and memory repertoires showed no such trend. Zero-insertion analyses could be partly confounded by invariant T cells such as MAIT and iNKT, though diverse VJ usage argued against such confounding for most clonotypes. Excess twin sharing in beta out-of-frame sequences was weaker because fewer shared sequences lowered the signal-to-noise ratio. Compared with coincidental sharing between unrelated individuals, out-of-frame TCR alpha sequences shared between twins showed an excess of sequences with low generation probability. Out-of-frame TCR alpha sharing in monozygotic twins was systematically underestimated by recombination models, whereas sharing between unrelated individuals was in agreement with the recombination models. Because the same donors could not be followed over many years, the conclusions depended on cross-sectional statistical analysis.

The CDR3 contains 16 residues, cysteine and phenylalanine counted. The read is trimmed to its CDR3 DNA, 48 bases read in frame from base 1. Via the germline V gene, CDR1 is SGHDN and CDR2 FVKESK. V sheds 0 bases and J sheds 3 bases, leaving 14 bases between their ends. These data also formed part of another study, on yellow fever vaccine responses in identical twins. In that second paper, the authors write: According to the authors, the vaccine-induced T cell response in identical twins seemed to be partly convergent and partly specific to each individual. The study precisely tracked vaccine-responding T cell clones in identical twins.

The specimen sequenced was CD8+ T cells sorted from blood. The chain uses TRBV14 and TRBJ2-5, with TRBD2 as a weak D call on 7 bases. The TCR sequence derives from a woman aged 18 to 35 in good health. CDR3 protein: CASSQDSGGPKETQYF. The DNA sequence is given as TGTGCCAGCAGCCAAGATTCCGGGGGGCCTAAAGAGACCCAGTACTTC.